This TCR beta chain was sequenced during a study of cytomegalovirus exposure and HLA in healthy donors. Whole-study context: Approximately 180 million T cells yielded under 130 million unique TCR beta sequences in earlier analysis.

Study-wide results and limits: Most TCR sequences showed up rarely, but some public TCRs showed up in many donors.

This clone was counted only a few times. Its antigen is not known. This CDR3 has 16 amino acids. Germline CDR1 and CDR2: SGHAT and FQNNGV. Deletions cut 5 bases from V and 0 bases from J, with 13 bases between. A multiplex PCR was run with 60 Vbeta primers and 13 Jbeta primers. Clones were read by immunoSEQ multiplex PCR, and TCRdb kept only the in-frame ones, dropping some. The sample carries 100,000 to 150,000 clones, around 84% recorded once. Sequencing was performed on PBMCs. This sequence originates from a man aged 18 to 29 in good health and CMV-seronegative. This chain uses TRBV11-2 with TRBJ1-4; D is perhaps TRBD1 (5 bases). The CDR3 DNA follows: TGTGCCAGCAGCCCAGGACACCTTTCAACTAATGAAAAACTGTTTTTT. Amino acids: CASSPGHLSTNEKLFF.